The 11 T cell receptor beta chains below were found in one sample sequenced in a study of T cells after yellow fever vaccination. TCRdb reprocessed the 5' RACE reads via MiXCR and lists one record per CDR3 protein. The table shows under 250,000 distinct CDR3 sequences, with about 7% occurring only once. The sequences come from CD4+ T cells sorted from PBMCs, collected 15 days after the yellow fever booster vaccination. These TCRs come from a man aged 25 to 40 who received the YFV17D yellow fever vaccine.

The sample holds many counts of this clonotype. The V and J genes are TRBV20-1 and TRBJ1-2, with D perhaps matching TRBD1 (5 bases). Germline assignment: CDR1 DFQATT and CDR2 SNEGSKA (reference sequence). The CDR3 is 12 residues long. The germline V and J ends were trimmed by 6 bases and 5 bases, with 13 bases remaining between them. Here the CDR3 DNA reads TGCAGTGCCCCGGGGACTTCGTATGGCTACACCTTC. Protein product: CSAPGTSYGYTF.

This clonotype was detected ten times or more. The rearrangement links TRBV4-3 to TRBJ2-1, with TRBD2 identical over 10 bases. Germline values: CDR1 LGHNA, CDR2 YSLEER. The CDR3 is 17 residues long. The J segment lost 5 bases and the V segment lost 2 bases, leaving 9 bases of the junction unmatched. The CDR3 is CASSQQRTSGLHNEQFF. CDR3 DNA sequence: TGCGCCAGCAGCCAACAACGGACTAGCGGACTACACAATGAGCAGTTCTTC.

This chain uses TRBV20-1 with TRBJ2-1, with 9 bases lining up with TRBD2. Germline-derived CDR1 and CDR2 are DFQATT and SNEGSKA (reference sequence). V lost 2 bases and J lost 12; bases outside the gene matches: 20. The CDR3 spans 17 residues. The CDR3 nucleotides are TGCAGTGCTAGACCTTACCTTCCGGGACTAGCTCCAAAGGCGCAGTTCTTC. It specifies CSARPYLPGLAPKAQFF.

The chain uses TRBV15 and TRBJ2-3; 7 nucleotides agree with TRBD2. Germline CDR1 reads LNHNV; CDR2 reads YYDKDF (reference sequence). V dropped 1 base and J dropped 11; count of bases not matched to a gene: 6. The CDR3 spans 13 residues. Written as DNA, the CDR3 is TGTGCCACCAGCAGAGTCTGGGCGGGGGAGCAGTATTTT. Its translation: CATSRVWAGEQYF.

This clonotype was counted between two and nine times. The chain has TRBV20-1 and TRBJ2-1; no clear D gene. The CDR3 spans 11 residues. Trimming shortened V by 5 bases and J by 10 bases, and 12 bases separated the two germline ends. The germline V gene encodes CDR1 DFQATT and CDR2 SNEGSKA (reference sequence). The CDR3 reads CSAARSAEQFF. The CDR3, as DNA: TGCAGTGCTGCTCGGAGTGCCGAGCAGTTCTTC.

The rearrangement links TRBV7-2 to TRBJ1-1; 11 positions agree with TRBD1. Trimming took 4 bases from V and 4 from J; bases not matched to a gene: 8. From germline, CDR1 is SGHTA and CDR2 FQGNSA. The CDR3 is 16 residues long. The CDR3 here is CASSSRTGGLITEAFF. CDR3 nucleotides: TGTGCCAGCAGCTCTAGGACAGGGGGCTTGATCACTGAAGCTTTCTTT.

This clonotype showed up just a few times. DNA for the CDR3: TGCAGTGCTAGAGACCCAGGACAGGGACAAGAGACCCAGTACTTC. Translated: CSARDPGQGQETQYF. The gene calls are TRBV20-1 and TRBJ2-5, with 8 nucleotides matching TRBD1. The CDR3 runs to 15 residues. V lost 0 bases and J lost 2; bases outside the gene matches: 5. CDR1 and CDR2 (germline): DFQATT, SNEGSKA (reference sequence).

This clonotype was detected only a few times. The V and J genes are TRBV5-1 and TRBJ2-2, with 8 bases lining up with TRBD2. V dropped 6 bases and J dropped 1; count of bases not matched to a gene: 5. The CDR3 runs 15 residues. Germline V gene data show CDR1 as SGHRS and CDR2 as YFSETQ. The CDR3 spells CASTPGGMNTGELFF. CDR3 coding DNA: TGCGCCAGCACCCCGGGGGGGATGAACACCGGGGAGCTGTTTTTT.

This clonotype was counted at least ten times. The J gene is TRBJ1-2, the V gene TRBV7-2, with 7 bases aligning to TRBD1. Germline V gene data show CDR1 as SGHTA and CDR2 as FQGNSA. This CDR3 has 14 amino acids. The V segment lost 2 bases and the J segment 2 bases; nucleotides outside the gene matches: 2. CDR3 DNA sequence: TGTGCCAGCAGCTTAACGACAGGGAACTATGGCTACACCTTC. The encoded protein is CASSLTTGNYGYTF.

The chain links TRBV4-2 to TRBJ2-7, with TRBD1 as a possible D gene (6 bases). The V gene lost 2 bases and the J gene lost 3 bases, with 11 bases spanning the gap. The germline gives CDR1 LGHNA, CDR2 YNFKEQ. The CDR3 loop spans 14 amino acids. CDR3 nucleotide sequence: TGTGCCAGCAGCCAAATCCTAGGGGGCTACGAGCAGTACTTC. Its translation is CASSQILGGYEQYF.

The table lists this clonotype with a few counts. The chain joins TRBV19 to TRBJ2-7; D ambiguous. Germline V gene data show CDR1 as LNHDA and CDR2 as SQIVND (reference sequence). V lost 4 bases and J 4 bases, leaving 5 bases between the germline ends. This CDR3 contains 11 residues. The CDR3 DNA sequence: TGTGCCAGTAGTAATGTTTACGAGCAGTACTTC. Encoded protein: CASSNVYEQYF.